A selection of T cell receptor beta chains follows, all from one sample in a study of control samples from healthy donors and cancer patients. The repertoire was sequenced with immunoSEQ multiplex PCR; TCRdb's copy has only in-frame clones and lacks some. This table holds about 230,000 clones, about 80% found once. Specimen: PBMCs. Source of these receptors: a woman aged 55-70 years with lung cancer. CDR3s include the opening cysteine and the closing phenylalanine or tryptophan. The order of the fields is J gene, D gene, V gene, clone size, CDR3 DNA, CDR3 protein. D genes are given only for firm matches. Clone size appears in some rows only: once, few, many, or a class for an expanded clone.

>TRBJ2-1|TRBD2|TRBV28|.
TGTGCCAGCAGTTCATCTAGCGGGAGGGCGGGCTACAATGAGCAGTTCTTC
CASSSSSGRAGYNEQFF
>TRBJ1-4|.|TRBV5-1|few
TGCGCCAGCAGCTTGGCGGGAGCTAATGAAAAACTGTTTTTT
CASSLAGANEKLFF
>TRBJ2-3|.|TRBV9|.
TGTGCCAGCAGCTATGTCGGGAATTCGCCAGATACGCAGTATTTT
CASSYVGNSPDTQYF
>TRBJ2-7|.|TRBV27|.
TGTGCCAGCAGTTTAGCCCCCAGGGAGACCTACGAGCAGTACTTC
CASSLAPRETYEQYF
>TRBJ1-4|TRBD1|TRBV5-1|.
TGCGCCAGCAGCTTGTCGGGACAGGGAGGAGGAGAAAAACTGTTTTTT
CASSLSGQGGGEKLFF
>TRBJ1-6|.|TRBV6-5|.
TGTGCCAGCAGGTCTGGATCACCCCTCCACTTT
CASRSGSPLHF
>TRBJ1-4|TRBD1|TRBV7-9|.
TGTGCCAGCAGCCTAATACAGGGGAACGAAAAACTGTTTTTT
CASSLIQGNEKLFF
>TRBJ1-4|.|TRBV5-6|.
TGTGCCAGCAGCCCCGGAGAGGGGACTAATGAAAAACTGTTTTTT
CASSPGEGTNEKLFF
>TRBJ1-1|.|TRBV7-3|few
TGTGCCAGCAGCTTAATGCCGACAGGCCCGGACACTGAAGCTTTCTTT
CASSLMPTGPDTEAFF
>TRBJ1-3|.|TRBV27|.
TGTGCCAGCAGTTTCGCAGGGGCTGGAAACACCATATATTTT
CASSFAGAGNTIYF
>TRBJ2-1|.|TRBV20-1|.
TGCAGTGCTAGCTTCCGGGATGAGCAGTTCTTC
CSASFRDEQFF
>TRBJ2-7|.|TRBV10-3|.
TGTGCCATCAGCGAGTACTCTGGGAGCTCCTACGAGCAGTACTTC
CAISEYSGSSYEQYF
>TRBJ1-1|TRBD1|TRBV10-2|.
TGCGCCAGCAGTGAGGCGGGCAGGGGGAGTTTGCCTGAAGCTTTCTTT
CASSEAGRGSLPEAFF